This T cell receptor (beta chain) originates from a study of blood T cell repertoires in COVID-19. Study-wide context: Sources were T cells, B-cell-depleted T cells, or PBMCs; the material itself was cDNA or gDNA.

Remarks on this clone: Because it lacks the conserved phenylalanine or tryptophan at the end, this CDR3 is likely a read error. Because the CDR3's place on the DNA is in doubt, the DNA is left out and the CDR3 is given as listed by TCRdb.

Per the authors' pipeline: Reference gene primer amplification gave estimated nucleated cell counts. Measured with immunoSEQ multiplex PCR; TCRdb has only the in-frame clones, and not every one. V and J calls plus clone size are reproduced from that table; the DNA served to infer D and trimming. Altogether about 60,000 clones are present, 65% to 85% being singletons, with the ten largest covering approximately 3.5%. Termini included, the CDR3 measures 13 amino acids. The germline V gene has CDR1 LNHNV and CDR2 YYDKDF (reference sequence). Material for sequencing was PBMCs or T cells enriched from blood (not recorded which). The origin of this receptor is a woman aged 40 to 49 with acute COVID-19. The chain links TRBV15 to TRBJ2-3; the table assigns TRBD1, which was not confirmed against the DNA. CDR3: CATSRATWDTLTL.